The rows below give T cell receptor beta chains drawn from one sample of a study of regulatory T cells in long-lasting Graves disease. TCRdb itself ran the multiplex PCR reads through MiXCR, one entry per CDR3 protein. Of about 470,000 distinct CDR3 sequences in the sample, approximately 15% were seen once. This sample was also put to use in a study of T cells in Graves' hyperthyroidism and ophthalmopathy.

The sequences come from peripheral blood mononuclear cells (PBMCs), collected at new diagnosis, from a patient treated with antithyroid drugs. The receptor source for this set is a woman in her 30s with Graves disease. CDR3s include the opening cysteine and the closing phenylalanine or tryptophan. The order of the fields is J gene, clone size, V gene, D gene, CDR3 DNA, CDR3 protein. The D gene is left open where the match is weak. Where a row states a size, it is once, few, many or the class of an expanded clone; other rows omit it.

TRBJ2-2,many,TRBV27,.,TGTGCCAGCAGTTTAAGGCGTCTCACCGGGGAGCTGTTTTTT,CASSLRRLTGELFF
TRBJ2-5,.,TRBV11-3,.,TGTGCCAGCAGCTCACCCCGGACAGAGCAAGAGACCCAGTACTTC,CASSSPRTEQETQYF
TRBJ2-7,.,TRBV29-1,.,TGCAGCGTTGTACGAGAGTCGTACGAGCAGTACTTC,CSVVRESYEQYF
TRBJ1-6,many,TRBV12-3/TRBV12-4,.,TGTGCCAGCAGTTATCCGCTTGGGGCCGATTCACCCCTCCACTTT,CASSYPLGADSPLHF
TRBJ1-1,many,TRBV28,.,TGTGCCAGCACCTTAATGGCGGGGATAAACACTGAAGCTTTCTTT,CASTLMAGINTEAFF
TRBJ2-3,.,TRBV12-5,TRBD2,TGTGCTAGTGGTTTGAGACCCTCGGGACTAGCGGGAGGCACAGATACGCAGTATTTT,CASGLRPSGLAGGTDTQYF
TRBJ2-1,many,TRBV24-1,TRBD2,TGTGCCACCAGTGATACCGGGACTAGCGGTCGCCTTGAGCAGTTCTTC,CATSDTGTSGRLEQFF
TRBJ2-1,many,TRBV7-9,.,TGTGCCAGCAGCCCCCTGGGCGTCAGCTCCTACAATGAGCAGTTCTTC,CASSPLGVSSYNEQFF
TRBJ2-7,few,TRBV4-2,.,TGTGCCAGCAGCCTTCAGGAGGCCTACGAGCAGTACTTC,CASSLQEAYEQYF
TRBJ2-3,many,TRBV28,.,TGTGCCAGCTCTTGGGGGATTTCTGGAGATACGCAGTATTTT,CASSWGISGDTQYF
TRBJ2-1,.,TRBV5-1,.,TGCGCCAGCAGCTCCACCGACTACGACAATGAGCAGTTCTTC,CASSSTDYDNEQFF
TRBJ2-3,few,TRBV3-1,.,TGTGCCAGCAGCCAAGTGCCTAGCGGCACAGATACGCAGTATTTT,CASSQVPSGTDTQYF
TRBJ2-7,.,TRBV4-1,.,TGCGACAGCGGTCCAGCGGCCGCCTACGAGCAGTACTTC,CDSGPAAAYEQYF
TRBJ1-1,many,TRBV7-9,TRBD1,TGTGCCAGCAGTACCGGGACAGCGAACACTGAAGCTTTCTTT,CASSTGTANTEAFF
TRBJ2-1,many,TRBV12-3/TRBV12-4,TRBD1,TGTGCCAGCAGTTTAGGGGGGACAGGGCCGAATGAGCAGTTCTTC,CASSLGGTGPNEQFF
TRBJ2-7,many,TRBV12-3/TRBV12-4,TRBD2,TGTGCCAGCAGTTTGAGCCGGGGGGGAACTAGAGCCAATATCGAGCAGTACTTC,CASSLSRGGTRANIEQYF
TRBJ1-2,many,TRBV12-3/TRBV12-4,TRBD1,TGTGCCAGCAGTTTAGGGGACAGGGCCGGCTACACCTTC,CASSLGDRAGYTF
TRBJ1-2,few,TRBV14,.,TGTGCCAGCAGCCCCTTGGAGGAGGCCTATGGCTACACCTTC,CASSPLEEAYGYTF